The 21 T cell receptor beta chains listed next were all sequenced from one sample in a study of T-cell reconstitution after alpha-beta-depleted transplantation in children. It was with unique molecular identifiers that the TCRbeta library was prepared. One entry per CDR3 protein, called by TCRdb with MiXCR from the PCR reads. The data show hundreds of thousands of distinct CDR3 sequences, with more than 20% seen just once and 4% to 5.5% held by the top ten. The sample was PBMCs, mostly from graft donor cells, taken 360 days after TCRalphabeta/CD19-depleted stem cell transplant. All receptors come from a female patient between 2 and 10 years old who had a stem cell transplant for congenital amegakaryocytic thrombocytopenia, so the T cells may come from the graft donor.

This chain links TRBV6-1 with TRBJ2-3, with unresolved D. The germline CDR1 and CDR2 sequences are MNHNS and SASEGT. The CDR3 extends over 12 amino acids. Deletions cut 2 bases from V and 4 bases from J, with 4 bases between. CDR3 residues: CASSELPDTQYF. For the CDR3, the DNA is TGTGCCAGCAGTGAACTCCCAGATACGCAGTATTTT.

This chain connects TRBV10-3 to TRBJ2-7; TRBD2 matches 12 bases. This CDR3 has 14 residues. Germline V lookup: CDR1 ENHRY, CDR2 SYGVKD. The ends lost 4 bases at V and 7 bases at J; junction bases unmatched: 5. CDR3 sequence (DNA): TGTGCCATCAGTGTGGGACTAGCGGGTGGTGAGCAGTACTTC. Protein sequence: CAISVGLAGGEQYF.

This clonotype was found a few times. The genes are TRBV12-3 or TRBV12-4 and TRBJ1-5; tentative D call: TRBD1 (5 bases). The CDR3 length is 17 residues. V lost 6 bases and J 4 bases, leaving 22 bases between the germline ends. This CDR3 is CASSKGWGGEENQPQHF. The CDR3 coding sequence is TGTGCCAGCAGCAAGGGGTGGGGCGGGGAGGAAAATCAGCCCCAGCATTTT.

The CDR3 coding sequence is TGTGCCAGCAGACGTGGGACAGTACGCGAGCAGTACTTC. This sequence encodes CASRRGTVREQYF. This sequence joins TRBV12-3 or TRBV12-4 and TRBJ2-7; 7 bases line up with TRBD1. The CDR3 has 13 residues. The trim removed 6 bases at V and 6 bases at J, leaving 8 bases unmatched.

In its sample, this clonotype was seen once. The chain is built from TRBV29-1 and TRBJ2-7, with D perhaps matching TRBD1 (5 bases). The CDR3 has 14 residues. Germline lookup yields CDR1 SQVTM and CDR2 ANQGSEA. V was clipped by 4 bases and J by 4 bases, with 17 bases between them. The CDR3 here is CSVVLAQGFYEQYF. The CDR3 DNA reads as TGCAGCGTTGTATTGGCTCAGGGATTTTACGAGCAGTACTTC.

A few counts support this clonotype. The rearrangement uses TRBV14 and TRBJ2-2, with TRBD2 matching 7 bases. The trim removed 0 bases at V and 5 bases at J, leaving 9 bases unmatched. The CDR3 spans 17 residues. CDR1 is SGHDN and CDR2 is FVKESK in the germline V gene. In nucleotides, the CDR3 is TGTGCCAGCAGCCAAGATATGCCTAGCGGAGGGACCGGGGAGCTGTTTTTT. Protein: CASSQDMPSGGTGELFF.

Only a few counts were recorded for this clonotype. The CDR3 DNA sequence: TGTGCCAGCAGCTTAGTCGACAGGGATGAAAAACTGTTTTTT. Amino acid sequence: CASSLVDRDEKLFF. The J gene is TRBJ1-4, the V gene TRBV7-6, with TRBD1 matching 7 bases. Trimming removed 1 base from V and 6 bases from J; junction bases left unmatched: 2. Germline lookup yields CDR1 SGHVS and CDR2 FNYEAQ. The CDR3 spans 14 residues.

This clonotype was observed a handful of times. V and J are TRBV10-2 and TRBJ2-2; D possibly uses TRBD1 or TRBD2 (5 bases each). The germline V gene has CDR1 WSHSY and CDR2 SAAADI. V was shortened by 8 bases and J by 0 bases, with 22 bases between the two germline ends. CDR3 length: 18 residues. The CDR3 coding sequence is TGCGCCAGCCCCATTCCGGGGCTGAGGACTGCGAACACCGGGGAGCTGTTTTTT. The encoded protein is CASPIPGLRTANTGELFF.

The chain carries TRBV11-1 and TRBJ2-1, with 13 bases that match TRBD2. Germline V gene lookup returns CDR1 SGHAT and CDR2 FQDESV (reference sequence). With V trimmed by 2 bases and J by 10 bases, 14 bases remained unmatched. The CDR3 is made up of 18 amino acids. The CDR3 sequence: CASSLFGIGTSGVYEQFF. CDR3 nucleotide sequence: TGTGCCAGCAGCTTATTCGGCATAGGGACTAGCGGGGTTTACGAGCAGTTCTTC.

This clonotype was recorded a few times. The chain links TRBV29-1 to TRBJ1-2; D remains ambiguous. V lost 5 bases and J 1 base, leaving 14 bases between the germline ends. The CDR3 consists of 14 residues. Germline loops: CDR1 SQVTM, CDR2 ANQGSEA. The DNA for the CDR3 is TGCAGCGTTCTGGAACAGACCCTTAACTATGGCTACACCTTC. It is translated as CSVLEQTLNYGYTF.

This clonotype has a handful of counts. The chain recombines TRBV29-1 with TRBJ1-1, with TRBD1 as a possible D gene (6 bases). The CDR3 spans 13 residues. Trimming stripped 6 bases from V and 3 bases from J, with 14 bases between. CDR1 and CDR2 (germline): SQVTM, ANQGSEA. This CDR3 is CSVRVGGDTEAFF. DNA of the CDR3: TGCAGCGTGAGGGTAGGGGGGGACACTGAAGCTTTCTTT.

This chain uses TRBV30 with TRBJ2-1; 7 bases fit TRBD2. The CDR3 has 14 residues. Germline lookup yields CDR1 GTSNPN and CDR2 SVGIG (reference sequence). Trimming cost V 3 bases and J 4 bases; bases outside gene matches: 6. The CDR3 DNA reads TGTGCCTGGAGGAGAGCGGGGAATTACAATGAGCAGTTCTTC. Its protein is CAWRRAGNYNEQFF.

This clonotype showed up many times. The CDR3, as DNA: TGTGCCATCAGTGATCCAGTGACTAAAATCTCCGGGGAGCTGTTTTTT. This encodes CAISDPVTKISGELFF. This chain links TRBV10-3 with TRBJ2-2, with D maybe TRBD2 (5 bases). The CDR3 is 16 residues long. The V and J ends lost 3 bases and 6 bases respectively, with 17 bases between them. Germline V CDR1 and CDR2: ENHRY, SYGVKD.

The rearrangement uses TRBV7-9 and TRBJ1-1; weak D call: TRBD1 (6 bases). This CDR3 region has 17 residues. From germline, CDR1 is SEHNR and CDR2 FQNEAQ (reference sequence). Trimming took 4 bases from V and 5 from J, leaving 23 bases between them. Written as DNA, the CDR3 is TGTGCCAGCAGCTCTTTGGGTGCCAGGGGCCTACGGACTGAAGCTTTCTTT. This encodes CASSSLGARGLRTEAFF.

The chain carries TRBV27 and TRBJ1-5; D might be TRBD1 (6 bases). This CDR3 is 14 amino acids long. Germline assignment: CDR1 MNHEY and CDR2 SMNVEV (reference sequence). V was clipped by 5 bases and J by 7 bases, with 15 bases between them. This CDR3 is CASSPTGLGQPQHF. The CDR3 nucleotides read TGTGCCAGCAGTCCGACAGGTTTGGGACAGCCCCAGCATTTT.

The gene calls are TRBV20-1 and TRBJ2-1; D remains unclear. From germline, CDR1 is DFQATT and CDR2 SNEGSKA (reference sequence). CDR3 length: 19 amino acids. Trimming removed 3 bases from V and 2 bases from J, with 26 bases in between. The CDR3 region is CSARGWAGERVEAYNEQFF. CDR3 coding DNA: TGCAGTGCTAGGGGGTGGGCAGGAGAACGAGTTGAAGCCTACAATGAGCAGTTCTTC.

The CDR3, as DNA: TGCAGTGCTAGAGCCTTGGGGGGCCCCGGCTCCTACAATGAGCAGTTCTTC. This gives the protein CSARALGGPGSYNEQFF. The rearrangement uses TRBV20-1 and TRBJ2-1; D is perhaps TRBD1 or TRBD2 (6 bases each). V dropped 1 base and J dropped 0 bases, with 16 bases sitting between them. The CDR3 totals 17 residues. Germline V gene sequence: CDR1 DFQATT, CDR2 SNEGSKA (reference sequence).

This clonotype came up many times. The chain joins TRBV29-1 to TRBJ2-1; 9 nucleotides agree with TRBD2. Trimming at V came to 4 bases and at J to 7 bases, leaving 5 bases not matched to a gene. This CDR3 is built from 13 residues. Germline loops: CDR1 SQVTM, CDR2 ANQGSEA. CDR3 loop: CSVGSGGGNEQFF. The CDR3 DNA reads TGCAGCGTTGGTAGCGGGGGCGGGAATGAGCAGTTCTTC.

The genes are TRBV7-3 and TRBJ2-7; the D is unclear. The CDR3 consists of 13 residues. The germline gives CDR1 SGHTA, CDR2 FQGTGA. Trimming shortened V by 2 bases and J by 4 bases, and 9 bases separated the two germline ends. The CDR3 reads CASSLFVGYEQYF. The CDR3 DNA reads TGTGCCAGCAGCTTATTTGTGGGTTACGAGCAGTACTTC.

This chain uses TRBV6-5 with TRBJ2-2, with 7 bases that match TRBD2. The CDR3 runs 16 residues. The germline V gene encodes CDR1 MNHEY and CDR2 SVGAGI. V dropped 0 bases and J dropped 5; count of bases not matched to a gene: 6. CDR3 protein: CASSYSTGGSTGELFF. CDR3 in DNA: TGTGCCAGCAGTTACTCGACGGGGGGATCTACCGGGGAGCTGTTTTTT.

This clonotype showed up many times. The rearrangement joins TRBV24-1 to TRBJ2-1, with D maybe TRBD2 (6 bases). V was pared by 5 bases and J by 5 bases, with 12 bases between. This CDR3 spans 14 amino acids. CDR1 is KGHDR, CDR2 SFDVKD, per germline. CDR3 residues: CATSATSPNNEQFF. In nucleotides, the CDR3 is TGTGCCACCAGTGCCACTAGCCCGAACAATGAGCAGTTCTTC.